These T cell receptor beta chains were read from a single sample in a study of blood T cell repertoires in COVID-19. Generated by immunoSEQ multiplex PCR, the TCRdb table keeps only in-frame clones and is missing some. The sample has 300,000 to 350,000 clones, roughly 89% seen once. The specimen sequenced was peripheral blood. The receptor source for this set is a woman aged 18 to 35 who had recovered from COVID-19. Both conserved end residues are part of each CDR3. A D gene is named only where the DNA matches it firmly. Rows give clone size only sometimes, using once, few, many, or a class for an expanded clone.

cdr3_aa,clone_size,cdr3_length,v_call,j_call,d_call
CASTPFSGQQETQYF,once,15,TRBV2,TRBJ2-5,TRBD1
CASSTYRDRNQPQHF,.,15,TRBV19,TRBJ1-5,TRBD1
CASTPWGGTEAFF,.,13,TRBV7-9,TRBJ1-1,.
CASTPGVGYTF,.,11,TRBV19,TRBJ1-2,.
CASSLEAGVVPVLTF,.,15,TRBV5-1,TRBJ2-6,.
CAWSANSGNTIYF,.,13,TRBV30,TRBJ1-3,.
CAIKSRGSPYNEQFF,.,15,TRBV10-3,TRBJ2-1,TRBD2
CASSPHGLAVSTDTQYF,.,17,TRBV6-2/TRBV6-3,TRBJ2-3,TRBD2
CASSYLGTRSYNEQFF,.,16,TRBV6-2/TRBV6-3,TRBJ2-1,TRBD2
CATKQGYYGYTF,once,12,TRBV19,TRBJ1-2,.
CATSDFSRSTDTQYF,.,15,TRBV24-1,TRBJ2-3,.
CSVARSTDQPQHF,once,13,TRBV29-1,TRBJ1-5,.
CASSSLGFRPENTEAFF,.,17,TRBV7-9,TRBJ1-1,.
CASSDRYRGDTEAFF,.,15,TRBV6-1,TRBJ1-1,TRBD1
CAIRPGQNTGNTIYF,.,15,TRBV10-3,TRBJ1-3,.
CASSQDESTDTQYF,once,14,TRBV4-1,TRBJ2-3,.
CASSRTSGPPKDF,.,13,TRBV6-2/TRBV6-3,TRBJ2-4,TRBD2
CASSFEGVSVDTQYF,.,15,TRBV6-2/TRBV6-3,TRBJ2-3,.
CASSNGLAGANEQFF,.,15,TRBV19,TRBJ2-1,TRBD2
CASSLVRGANGYTF,many,14,TRBV27,TRBJ1-2,.
CASSIGPYAEAFF,.,13,TRBV19,TRBJ1-1,.
CASSFLTGYNEQFF,once,14,TRBV11-3,TRBJ2-1,.
CAISGTGHDTEAFF,.,14,TRBV10-3,TRBJ1-1,.
CSGQGHPNTEAFF,.,13,TRBV29-1,TRBJ1-1,TRBD1
CASSQVGENYGYTF,.,14,TRBV4-3,TRBJ1-2,.
CATSDSGLALSNEQFF,.,16,TRBV24-1,TRBJ2-1,.
CASSSADRGLYGYTF,.,15,TRBV5-4,TRBJ1-2,TRBD1
CASSYLGQGWPGPQHF,.,16,TRBV6-9,TRBJ1-5,TRBD1
CASSPLREMNTEAFF,.,15,TRBV18,TRBJ1-1,.
CASSMGQGTYTEAFF,.,15,TRBV19,TRBJ1-1,TRBD1
CASSPSQGADTIYF,.,14,TRBV18,TRBJ1-3,TRBD1
CASRGQTTNEKLFF,.,14,TRBV4-3,TRBJ1-4,.
CAISLYGTDKTEAFF,.,15,TRBV10-3,TRBJ1-1,TRBD1
CASSLRSGSDEQFF,once,14,TRBV7-2,TRBJ2-1,.
CASSPGQGSTEAFF,few,14,TRBV18,TRBJ1-1,.
CASRRSTGRNTEAFF,.,15,TRBV7-9,TRBJ1-1,.
CASTNRGNSNQPQHF,.,15,TRBV19,TRBJ1-5,.
CASSLAVVSGNTDTQYF,.,17,TRBV5-6,TRBJ2-3,.
CASSEEGGLFNEQFF,.,15,TRBV2,TRBJ2-1,.
CASSVDRAGNTIYF,.,14,TRBV2,TRBJ1-3,TRBD1
CASSLAGSYGYTF,.,13,TRBV12-3/TRBV12-4,TRBJ1-2,.
CASRLLAGGKGADTQYF,.,17,TRBV5-1,TRBJ2-3,TRBD2
CASSYLAVNTEAFF,.,14,TRBV6-2/TRBV6-3,TRBJ1-1,.
CASSLGQGEHGYTF,.,14,TRBV5-1,TRBJ1-2,TRBD1
CASRRGRWEGYGYTF,.,15,TRBV25-1,TRBJ1-2,.